This T cell receptor (beta chain) originates from a study of T-cell reconstitution after alpha-beta-depleted transplantation in children listed by TCRdb under 2016. For the study in its entirety: Using TCR repertoire profiling, the study followed T-cell immune reconstitution in a quantitative way in children after TCRalphabeta/CD19-depleted allogeneic hematopoietic cell transplantation. Study-wide conclusions, independent of this receptor: About two months after transplant, the apparently early recovery of alphabetaT-cell counts reportedly depended on just several hundred clones that had expanded rapidly and came from non-depleted graft cells. The frequencies of hyperexpanded clones fell over the following months, and after one year, T-cell counts and TCRbeta diversity were mostly attributed to newly produced T cells. In some patients, the high TCRbeta diversity seen at day 60 was put down to recipient T cells and intrathymic progenitors that had survived conditioning.

Receptors were amplified or captured by PCR. Instrument on record: Illumina HiSeq 2500. To normalize quantification of the TCRbeta repertoire, the TCR libraries were built with molecular barcoding that relied on unique molecular identifiers. TCRdb redid the processing of the public reads, applying fastp at Q25 and MiXCR, and retained in-frame beta chains. Duplicate CDR3 protein sequences are folded into a single record with the most common DNA and genes. This sample holds 900,000 or so distinct CDR3 sequences; approximately 15% were observed only once. The ten largest clones take up roughly 5% of the sample. Of note for this clonotype: This receptor's antigen is unknown. Per-base qualities were not stored, and no clone one base away is much larger.

This specimen's treatment or condition label, per the study, means: allogeneic hematopoietic cell transplantation with graft depleted of TCRalphabeta T cells and CD19 B cells. Transplant recipients were children who received TCRalphabeta/CD19-depleted allogeneic hematopoietic cell grafts. Reading from cysteine to phenylalanine, the CDR3 counts 15 amino acids. Just the 45-base CDR3 DNA is kept, in frame starting at base 1. Trimming removed 5 bases from V and 4 bases from J, leaving 17 bases between the germline ends. The germline V gene (reference sequence) specifies MNHEY as CDR1 and SMNVEV as CDR2.

The sequence came from a male patient aged 10-17 years who had a stem cell transplant for acute lymphoblastic leukemia, so the T cells may come from the graft donor. The V and J segments used are TRBV27 and TRBJ2-5; the D element could tentatively be TRBD1 or TRBD2, as 6 bases agree for each. This specimen was PBMCs, mostly from graft donor cells, taken 360 days after TCRalphabeta/CD19-depleted stem cell transplant. The CDR3 reads as follows: CASSPLRGVVETQYF. The DNA sequence is given as TGTGCCAGCAGTCCGCTGAGGGGGGTGGTAGAGACCCAGTACTTC.